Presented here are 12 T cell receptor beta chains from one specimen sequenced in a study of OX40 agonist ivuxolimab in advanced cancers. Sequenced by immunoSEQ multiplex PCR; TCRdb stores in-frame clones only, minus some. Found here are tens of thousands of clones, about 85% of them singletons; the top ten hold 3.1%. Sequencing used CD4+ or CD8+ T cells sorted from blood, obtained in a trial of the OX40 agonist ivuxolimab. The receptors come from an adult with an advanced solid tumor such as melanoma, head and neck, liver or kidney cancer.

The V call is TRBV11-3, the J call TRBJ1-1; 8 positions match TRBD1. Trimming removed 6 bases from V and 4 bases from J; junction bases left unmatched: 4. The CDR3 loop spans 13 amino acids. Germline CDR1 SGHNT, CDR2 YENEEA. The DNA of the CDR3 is TGTGCCAGCAGGCTCGGACAGGGCACTGAAGCTTTCTTT. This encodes CASRLGQGTEAFF.

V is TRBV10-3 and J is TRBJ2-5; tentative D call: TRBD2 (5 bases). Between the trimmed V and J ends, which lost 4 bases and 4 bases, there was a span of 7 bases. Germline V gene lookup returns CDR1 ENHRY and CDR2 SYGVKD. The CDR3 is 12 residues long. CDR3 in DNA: TGTGCCATCAGTGTAGAGGGAGAGACCCAGTACTTC. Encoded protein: CAISVEGETQYF.

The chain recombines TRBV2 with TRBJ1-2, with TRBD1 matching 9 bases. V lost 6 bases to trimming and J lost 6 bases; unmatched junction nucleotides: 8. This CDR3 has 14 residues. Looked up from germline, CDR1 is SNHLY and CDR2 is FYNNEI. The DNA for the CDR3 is TGTGCCAGCAGACTCCGGGACAGGGTAAATGGCTACACCTTC. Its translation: CASRLRDRVNGYTF. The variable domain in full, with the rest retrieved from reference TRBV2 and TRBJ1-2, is EPEVTQTPSHQVTQMGQEVILRCVPISNHLYFYWYRQILGQKVEFLVSFYNNEISEKSEIFDDQFSVERPDGSNFTLKIRSTKLEDSAMYFCASRLRDRVNGYTFGSGTRLTVV.

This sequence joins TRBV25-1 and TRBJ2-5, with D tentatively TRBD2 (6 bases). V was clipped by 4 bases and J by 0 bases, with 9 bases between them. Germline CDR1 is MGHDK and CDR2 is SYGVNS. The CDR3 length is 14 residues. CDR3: CASSVGDYQETQYF. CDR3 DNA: TGTGCCAGCAGTGTGGGGGACTACCAAGAGACCCAGTACTTC. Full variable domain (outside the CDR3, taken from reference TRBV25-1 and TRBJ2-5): EADIYQTPRYLVIGTGKKITLECSQTMGHDKMYWYQQDPGMELHLIHYSYGVNSTEKGDLSSESTVSRIRTEHFPLTLESARPSHTSQYLCASSVGDYQETQYFGPGTRLLVL.

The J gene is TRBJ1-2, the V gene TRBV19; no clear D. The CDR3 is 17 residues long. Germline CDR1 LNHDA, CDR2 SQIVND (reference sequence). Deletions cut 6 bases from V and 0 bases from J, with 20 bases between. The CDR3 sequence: CASRREPGRDTNYGYTF. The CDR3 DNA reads TGTGCCAGTAGACGAGAACCCGGACGAGACACTAACTATGGCTACACCTTC.

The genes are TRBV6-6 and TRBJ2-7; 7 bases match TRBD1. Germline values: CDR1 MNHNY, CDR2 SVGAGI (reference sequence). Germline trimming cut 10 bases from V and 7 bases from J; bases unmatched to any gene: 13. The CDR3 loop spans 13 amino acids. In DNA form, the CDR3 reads TGTGCCACCTCCGAGACAGGGTTAAGGGAGCAGTACTTC. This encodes CATSETGLREQYF.

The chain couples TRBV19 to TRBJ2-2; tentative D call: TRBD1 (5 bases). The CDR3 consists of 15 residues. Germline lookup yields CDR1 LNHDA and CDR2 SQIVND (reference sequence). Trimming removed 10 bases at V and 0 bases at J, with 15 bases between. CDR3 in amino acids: CATSPGITNTGELFF. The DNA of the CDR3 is TGTGCCACCTCTCCAGGGATAACGAACACCGGGGAGCTGTTTTTT.

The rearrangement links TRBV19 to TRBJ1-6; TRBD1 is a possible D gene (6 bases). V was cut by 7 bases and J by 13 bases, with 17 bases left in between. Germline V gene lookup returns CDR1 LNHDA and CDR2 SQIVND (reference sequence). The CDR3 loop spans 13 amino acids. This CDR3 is CASTPERGRPLHF. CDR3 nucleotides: TGTGCCAGTACCCCGGAGAGGGGGAGGCCCCTCCACTTT.

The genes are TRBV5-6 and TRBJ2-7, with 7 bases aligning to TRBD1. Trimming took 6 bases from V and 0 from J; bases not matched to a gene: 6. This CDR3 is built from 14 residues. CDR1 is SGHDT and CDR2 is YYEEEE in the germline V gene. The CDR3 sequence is CASMQTGYSYEQYF. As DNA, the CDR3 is TGTGCCAGCATGCAGACAGGGTACTCCTACGAGCAGTACTTC.

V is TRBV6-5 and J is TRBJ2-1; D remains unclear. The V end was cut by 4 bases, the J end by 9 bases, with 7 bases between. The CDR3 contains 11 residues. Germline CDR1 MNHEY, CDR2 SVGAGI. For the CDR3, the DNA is TGTGCCAGCAGTTCAAACACTGAGCAGTTCTTC. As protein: CASSSNTEQFF.

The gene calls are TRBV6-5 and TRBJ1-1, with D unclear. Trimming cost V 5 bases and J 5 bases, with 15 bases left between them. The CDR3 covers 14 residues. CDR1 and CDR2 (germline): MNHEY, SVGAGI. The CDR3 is CASSEHGFGTEAFF. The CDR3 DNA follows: TGTGCCAGCAGTGAACACGGGTTTGGGACTGAAGCTTTCTTT.

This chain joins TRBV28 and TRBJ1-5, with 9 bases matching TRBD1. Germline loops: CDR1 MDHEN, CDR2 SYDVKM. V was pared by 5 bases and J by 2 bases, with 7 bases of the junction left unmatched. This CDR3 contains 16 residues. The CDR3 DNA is TGTGCCAGCAGTCTAGGACAGGGGAGAGGCAATCAGCCCCAGCATTTT. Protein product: CASSLGQGRGNQPQHF.